The 3 T cell receptor beta chains presented below share a single source sample, sequenced in a study of Graves' ophthalmopathy and Graves' hyperthyroidism. Amplification from RNA transcripts yielded the TCR beta CDR3 regions. A first-round RT-PCR used HTBI primers, followed by a second-round multiplex PCR. TCRdb re-called the multiplex PCR reads through MiXCR, storing one row per CDR3 protein. Seen here are under 250,000 distinct CDR3 sequences, 25% to 35% observed once, and the top ten hold 9.1%. The sequenced sample consisted of peripheral blood. These TCRs come from a man aged 45-65 years with Graves' ophthalmopathy.

This clonotype was detected many times. The genes are TRBV13 and TRBJ2-7, with TRBD2 matching 7 bases. Germline-derived CDR1 and CDR2 are PRHDT and FYEKMQ (reference sequence). V gave up 6 bases and J gave up 2 bases; unmatched junction bases: 7. The CDR3 runs to 14 residues. This CDR3 reads CASSLSGAAYEQYF. CDR3 nucleotides: TGTGCCAGCAGTCTCAGCGGGGCTGCCTACGAGCAGTACTTC.

This clonotype was counted ten times or more. The V call is TRBV24-1, the J call TRBJ2-5; D perhaps matches TRBD2 (6 bases). Germline V gene sequence: CDR1 KGHDR, CDR2 SFDVKD. The V end lost 2 bases, the J end lost 5 bases, and 8 bases lay between the germline ends. CDR3 length: 13 amino acids. CDR3 sequence (DNA): TGTGCCACCAGTGATTCTGGGAGGGAGACCCAGTACTTC. It codes for CATSDSGRETQYF.

The rearrangement uses TRBV28 and TRBJ2-5; 13 positions agree with TRBD2. Germline CDR1 reads MDHEN; CDR2 reads SYDVKM. V lost 8 bases and J lost 7; bases outside the gene matches: 7. The CDR3 extends over 14 amino acids. In nucleotides, the CDR3 is TGTGCCAGCTCCGAGACTAGCGGGAGGAGGACCCAGTACTTC. It translates to CASSETSGRRTQYF.